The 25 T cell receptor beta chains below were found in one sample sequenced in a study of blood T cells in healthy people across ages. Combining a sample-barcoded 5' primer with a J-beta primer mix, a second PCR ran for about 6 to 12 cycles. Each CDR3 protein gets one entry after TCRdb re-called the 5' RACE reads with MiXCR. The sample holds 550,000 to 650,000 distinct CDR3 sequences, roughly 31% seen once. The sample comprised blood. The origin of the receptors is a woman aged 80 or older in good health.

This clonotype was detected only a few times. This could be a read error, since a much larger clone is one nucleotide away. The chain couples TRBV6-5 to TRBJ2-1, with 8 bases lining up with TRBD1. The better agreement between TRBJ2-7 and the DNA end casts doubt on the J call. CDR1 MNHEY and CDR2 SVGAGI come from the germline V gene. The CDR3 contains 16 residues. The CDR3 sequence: CASSSPYRGSYNEQYF. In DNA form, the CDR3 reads TGTGCCAGCAGTTCTCCCTACAGGGGGTCCTACAATGAGCAGTACTTC.

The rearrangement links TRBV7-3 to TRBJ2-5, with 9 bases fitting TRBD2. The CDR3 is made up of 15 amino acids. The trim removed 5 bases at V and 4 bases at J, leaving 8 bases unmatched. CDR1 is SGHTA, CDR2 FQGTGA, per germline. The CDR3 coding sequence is TGTGCCAGCAGCCAAGGGGCGGGGGGGCCAGAGACCCAGTACTTC. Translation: CASSQGAGGPETQYF.

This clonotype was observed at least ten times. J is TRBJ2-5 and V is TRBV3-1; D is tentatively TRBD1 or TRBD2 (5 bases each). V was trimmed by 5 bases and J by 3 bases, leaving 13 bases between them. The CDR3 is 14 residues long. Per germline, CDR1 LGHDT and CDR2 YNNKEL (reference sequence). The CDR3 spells CASSSRGREETQYF. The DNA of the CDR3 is TGTGCCAGCAGCTCTCGGGGCAGAGAAGAGACCCAGTACTTC.

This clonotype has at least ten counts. The CDR3 region is CASSAPQRGEREQYF. The CDR3 nucleotides are TGCGCCAGCAGCGCCCCGCAGCGGGGGGAACGGGAGCAGTACTTC. The genes are TRBV5-1 and TRBJ2-7; 9 nucleotides align to TRBD2. The CDR3 contains 15 residues. The V and J ends lost 4 bases and 7 bases, in that order; junction bases with no gene match: 12. Germline loops: CDR1 SGHRS, CDR2 YFSETQ.

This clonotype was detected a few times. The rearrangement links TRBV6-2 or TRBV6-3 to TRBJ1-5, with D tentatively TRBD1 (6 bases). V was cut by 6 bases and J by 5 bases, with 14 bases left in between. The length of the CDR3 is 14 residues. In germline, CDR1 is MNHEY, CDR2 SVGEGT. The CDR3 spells CASRPGGGHQPQHF. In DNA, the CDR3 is TGTGCCAGCAGGCCGGGGGGGGGCCATCAGCCCCAGCATTTT.

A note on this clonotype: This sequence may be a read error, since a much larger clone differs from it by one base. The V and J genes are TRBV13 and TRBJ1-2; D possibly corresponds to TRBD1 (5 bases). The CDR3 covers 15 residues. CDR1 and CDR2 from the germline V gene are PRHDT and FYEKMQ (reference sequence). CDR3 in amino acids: CAGSRVGEILYGYTF. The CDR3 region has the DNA TGTGCCGGCAGCCGCGTGGGGGAGATCCTCTATGGCTACACCTTC. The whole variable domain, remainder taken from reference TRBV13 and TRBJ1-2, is AAGVIQSPRHLIKEKRETATLKCYPIPRHDTVYWYQQGPGQDPQFLISFYEKMQSDKGSIPDRFSAQQFSDYHSELNMSSLELGDSALYFCAGSRVGEILYGYTFGSGTRLTVV.

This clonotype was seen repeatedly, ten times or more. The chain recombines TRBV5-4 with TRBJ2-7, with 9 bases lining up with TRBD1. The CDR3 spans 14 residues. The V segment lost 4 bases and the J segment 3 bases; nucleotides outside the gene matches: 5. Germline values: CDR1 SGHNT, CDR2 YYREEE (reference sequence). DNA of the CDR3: TGTGCCAGCAGCAAGACAGGGGGGGACTACGAGCAGTACTTC. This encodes CASSKTGGDYEQYF.

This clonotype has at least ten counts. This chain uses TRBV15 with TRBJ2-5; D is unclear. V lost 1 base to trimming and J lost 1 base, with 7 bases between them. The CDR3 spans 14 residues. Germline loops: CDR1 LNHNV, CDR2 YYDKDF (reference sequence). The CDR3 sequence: CATSRVASQETQYF. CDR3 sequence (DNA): TGTGCCACCAGCAGAGTAGCCAGCCAAGAGACCCAGTACTTC.

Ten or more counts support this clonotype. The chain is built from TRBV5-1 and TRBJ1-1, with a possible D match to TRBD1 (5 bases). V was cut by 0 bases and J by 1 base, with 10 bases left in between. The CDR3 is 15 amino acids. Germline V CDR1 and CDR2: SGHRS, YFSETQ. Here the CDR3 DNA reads TGCGCCAGCAGCTTGGAGGCAGGGACGAACACTGAAGCTTTCTTT. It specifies CASSLEAGTNTEAFF.

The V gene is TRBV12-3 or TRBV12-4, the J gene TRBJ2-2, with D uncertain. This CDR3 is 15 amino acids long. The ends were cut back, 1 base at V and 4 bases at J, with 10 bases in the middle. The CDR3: CASSLDSSVTGELFF. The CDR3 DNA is TGTGCCAGCAGTTTAGACAGTTCCGTCACCGGGGAGCTGTTTTTT.

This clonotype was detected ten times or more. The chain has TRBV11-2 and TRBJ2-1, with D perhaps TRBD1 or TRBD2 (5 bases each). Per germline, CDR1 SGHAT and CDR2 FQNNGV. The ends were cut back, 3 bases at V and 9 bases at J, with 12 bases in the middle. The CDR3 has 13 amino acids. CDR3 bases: TGTGCCAGCAGCTTTATGAGGGACGGTGAGCAGTTCTTC. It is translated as CASSFMRDGEQFF.

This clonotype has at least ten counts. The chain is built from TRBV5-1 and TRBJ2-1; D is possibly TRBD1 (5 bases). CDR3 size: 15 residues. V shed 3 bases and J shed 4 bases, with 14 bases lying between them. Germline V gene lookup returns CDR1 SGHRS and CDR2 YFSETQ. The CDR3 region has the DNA TGCGCCAGCAGCTCGGACACTACCCGTTACAATGAGCAGTTCTTC. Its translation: CASSSDTTRYNEQFF.

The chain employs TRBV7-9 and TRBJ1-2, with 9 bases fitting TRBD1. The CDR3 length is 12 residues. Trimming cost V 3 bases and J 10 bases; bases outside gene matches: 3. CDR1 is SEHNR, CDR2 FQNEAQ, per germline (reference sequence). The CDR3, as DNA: TGTGCCAGCAGCTTGGACAGGGGAGTCTACACCTTC. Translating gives CASSLDRGVYTF.

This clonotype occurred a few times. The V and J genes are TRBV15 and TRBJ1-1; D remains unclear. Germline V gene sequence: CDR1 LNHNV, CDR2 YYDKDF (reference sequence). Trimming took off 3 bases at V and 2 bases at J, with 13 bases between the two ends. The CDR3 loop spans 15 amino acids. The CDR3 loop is CATSSLRGTNTEAFF. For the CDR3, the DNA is TGTGCCACCAGCAGCCTCCGAGGAACCAACACTGAAGCTTTCTTT.

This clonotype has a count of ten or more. CDR3 residues: CASSVDTTSGNTIYF. The CDR3 DNA is TGTGCCAGCAGTGTGGACACAACCTCTGGAAACACCATATATTTT. V is TRBV12-3 or TRBV12-4 and J is TRBJ1-3; possible D gene TRBD1, 5 bases. The CDR3 runs to 15 residues. Between the trimmed V and J ends, which lost 5 bases and 0 bases, there was a span of 11 bases.

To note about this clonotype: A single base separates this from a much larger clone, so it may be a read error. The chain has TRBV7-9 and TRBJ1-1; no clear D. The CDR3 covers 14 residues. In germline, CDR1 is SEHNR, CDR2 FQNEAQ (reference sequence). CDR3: CDSSSHTGEKKAFF. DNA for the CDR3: TGTGACAGCAGCTCACACACCGGGGAAAAGAAAGCTTTCTTT.

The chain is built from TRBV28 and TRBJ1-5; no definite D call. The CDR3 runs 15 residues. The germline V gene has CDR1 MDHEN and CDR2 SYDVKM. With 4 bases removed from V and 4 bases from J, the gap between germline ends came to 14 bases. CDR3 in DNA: TGTGCCAGCAGTTCCCCAATCATTGGGAATCAGCCCCAGCATTTT. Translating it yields CASSSPIIGNQPQHF.

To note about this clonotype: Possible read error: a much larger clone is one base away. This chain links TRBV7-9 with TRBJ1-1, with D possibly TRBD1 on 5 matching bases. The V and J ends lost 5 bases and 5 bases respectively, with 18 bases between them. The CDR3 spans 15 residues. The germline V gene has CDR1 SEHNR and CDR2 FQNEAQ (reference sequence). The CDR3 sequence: CASSKLGRGGTEAFF. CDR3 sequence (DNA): TGTGCCAGCAGCAAATTGGGACGGGGAGGGACTGAAGCTTTCTTT.

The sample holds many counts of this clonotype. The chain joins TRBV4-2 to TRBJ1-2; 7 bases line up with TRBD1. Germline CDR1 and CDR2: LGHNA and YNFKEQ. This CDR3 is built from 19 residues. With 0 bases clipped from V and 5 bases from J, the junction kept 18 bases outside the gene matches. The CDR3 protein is CASSQDPGGLAVIWYGYTF. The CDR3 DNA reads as TGTGCCAGCAGCCAAGACCCAGGGGGTTTAGCCGTTATTTGGTATGGCTACACCTTC.

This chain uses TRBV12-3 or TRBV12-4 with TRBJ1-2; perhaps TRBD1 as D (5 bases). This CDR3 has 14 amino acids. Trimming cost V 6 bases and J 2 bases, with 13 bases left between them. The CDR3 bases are TGTGCCAGCAGGCCCGGACACTCCAACTATGGCTACACCTTC. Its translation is CASRPGHSNYGYTF.

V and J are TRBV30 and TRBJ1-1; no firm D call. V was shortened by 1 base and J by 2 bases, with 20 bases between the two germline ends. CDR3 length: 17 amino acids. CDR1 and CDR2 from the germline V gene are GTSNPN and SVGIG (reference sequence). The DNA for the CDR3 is TGTGCCTGGAGTGGGAGACACTTAACCCAACTCAACACTGAAGCTTTCTTT. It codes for CAWSGRHLTQLNTEAFF. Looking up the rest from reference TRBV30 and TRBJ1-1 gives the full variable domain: SQTIHQWPATLVQPVGSPLSLECTVEGTSNPNLYWYRQAAGRGLQLLFYSVGIGQISSEVPQNLSASRPQDRQFILSSKKLLLSDSGFYLCAWSGRHLTQLNTEAFFGQGTRLTVV.

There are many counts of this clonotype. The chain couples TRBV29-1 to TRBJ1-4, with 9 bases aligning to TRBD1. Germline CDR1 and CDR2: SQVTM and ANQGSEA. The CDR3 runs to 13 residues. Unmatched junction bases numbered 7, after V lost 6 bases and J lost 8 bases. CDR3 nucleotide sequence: TGCAGCGTGGCCGACAGGGGGAACGAAAAACTGTTTTTT. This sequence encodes CSVADRGNEKLFF.

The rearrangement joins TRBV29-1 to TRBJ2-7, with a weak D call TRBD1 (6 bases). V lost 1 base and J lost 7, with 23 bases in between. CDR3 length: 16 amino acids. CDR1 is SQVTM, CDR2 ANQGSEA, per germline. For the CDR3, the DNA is TGCAGCGTTGAAGTCTATCTCCTACAGGGAACGCAGGAGCAGTACTTC. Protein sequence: CSVEVYLLQGTQEQYF.

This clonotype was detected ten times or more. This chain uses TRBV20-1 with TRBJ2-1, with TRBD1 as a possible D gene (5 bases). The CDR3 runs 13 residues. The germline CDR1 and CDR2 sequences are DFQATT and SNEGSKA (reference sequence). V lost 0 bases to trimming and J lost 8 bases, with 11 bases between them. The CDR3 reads CSARDGAFYEQFF. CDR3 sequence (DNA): TGCAGTGCTAGAGATGGGGCCTTTTATGAGCAGTTCTTC.

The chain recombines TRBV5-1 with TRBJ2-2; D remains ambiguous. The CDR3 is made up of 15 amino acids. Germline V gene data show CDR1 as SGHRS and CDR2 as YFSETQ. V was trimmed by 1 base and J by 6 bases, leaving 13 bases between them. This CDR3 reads CASSLYLLKAGELFF. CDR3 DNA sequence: TGCGCCAGCAGCTTGTATCTTTTAAAAGCCGGGGAGCTGTTTTTT.